These T cell receptor beta chains were read from a single sample in a study of T cell changes during pregnancy in multiple sclerosis. Sequenced by immunoSEQ multiplex PCR; TCRdb stores in-frame clones only, minus some. The top ten hold 1.2% of the sample, which has over 40,000 clones, about 88% seen once. The specimen was CD4+ T cells from peripheral blood mononuclear cells, collected in the second trimester of pregnancy. The receptors were gathered from a female donor with multiple sclerosis, enrolled in a pregnancy study. CDR3s include the opening cysteine and the closing phenylalanine or tryptophan. D genes are given only for firm matches. Clone sizes are given selectively: once, few, many, or a class where the clone is expanded.

>TRBD2|TRBJ2-3|NA|TRBV5-1
TGCGCCAGCAGCTTGGGACTAGCGGGATATAGCACAGATACGCAGTATTTT
CASSLGLAGYSTDTQYF
>TRBD1|TRBJ2-7|once|TRBV18
TGTGCCAGCTCACCACCTCCCGCATTTTCGGGACAGGGATACGAGCAGTACTTC
CASSPPPAFSGQGYEQYF
>NA|TRBJ2-7|NA|TRBV2
TGTGCCAGCAGTGAAGCGTCGAGGCTGAGACGAGGGGAGCAGTACTTC
CASSEASRLRRGEQYF
>NA|TRBJ2-2|NA|TRBV5-1
TGCGCCAGCAGCTCCAGAACGAACACCGGGGAGCTGTTTTTT
CASSSRTNTGELFF
>TRBD2|TRBJ2-6|NA|TRBV5-4
TGTGCCTCGGGGGGAGGAAGCCGAGATGGGGCCAACGTCCTGACTTTC
CASGGGSRDGANVLTF
>NA|TRBJ1-2|NA|TRBV6-6
TGTGCCAGCAGTTCACGGGGGGCGGCCCTTGGAACCTTC
CASSSRGAALGTF
>TRBD2|TRBJ2-3|NA|TRBV7-2
TGTGCCAGCAGCTTAGCGCGGCAAGCGGGGACCAATACGCAGTATTTT
CASSLARQAGTNTQYF
>NA|TRBJ2-3|NA|TRBV19
TGTGCCAGTAGTATAGGGGGCGGCACAGATACGCAGTATTTT
CASSIGGGTDTQYF
>NA|TRBJ2-2|NA|TRBV5-1
TGCGCCAGCAGCCCGGAGTTTTCGAGGAACACCGGGGAGCTGTTTTTT
CASSPEFSRNTGELFF
>NA|TRBJ2-6|NA|TRBV5-1
TGCGCCAGCAGCATCCTCTCTGGGGCCAACGTCCTGACTTTC
CASSILSGANVLTF
>NA|TRBJ2-5|NA|TRBV9
TGTGCCAGCAGCGTGGCCACCGTAGGGACTCCCAACCAAGAGACCCAGTACTTC
CASSVATVGTPNQETQYF
>TRBD2|TRBJ2-3|NA|TRBV19
TGTGCCAGTAGACGAGCGGGAGGCACAGATACGCAGTATTTT
CASRRAGGTDTQYF
>NA|TRBJ2-5|NA|TRBV9
TGTGCCAGCAGCGTAGGTACAGTTAAAGAGACCCAGTACTTC
CASSVGTVKETQYF
>TRBD2|TRBJ2-3|NA|TRBV28
TGTGCCAGCAGTTCCGGGACTAGCGGGTGGGGCACAGATACGCAGTATTTT
CASSSGTSGWGTDTQYF
>TRBD2|TRBJ2-3|NA|TRBV6-1
TGTGCCAGCAGTGATTATACTAGCGGGAGGGCCCCAGATACGCAGTATTTT
CASSDYTSGRAPDTQYF
>NA|TRBJ1-4|NA|TRBV7-2
TGTGCCAGCAGCTTAGGTCGGAATGAAAAACTGTTTTTT
CASSLGRNEKLFF
>TRBD2|TRBJ2-3|NA|TRBV5-1
TGCGCCAGCGTGGAGATAGCGGGAGTGGGGCCAGATACGCAGTATTTT
CASVEIAGVGPDTQYF
>TRBD1|TRBJ1-3|NA|TRBV19
TGTGCCAGTACCTCGACAGGGATCTCTGGAAACACCATATATTTT
CASTSTGISGNTIYF
>NA|TRBJ2-1|NA|TRBV7-3
TGTGCCAGCAGCTTTAAGCGGGCCTTCTACAATGAGCAGTTCTTC
CASSFKRAFYNEQFF
>TRBD1|TRBJ1-4|NA|TRBV18
TGTGCCAGCTCACCACGGCAGGGGGCGCGTGAAAAACTGTTTTTT
CASSPRQGAREKLFF
>TRBD1|TRBJ1-3|NA|TRBV6-5
TGTGCCAGCAGATTGACAGGGGCAACTGGAAACACCATATATTTT
CASRLTGATGNTIYF
>TRBD2|TRBJ2-3|NA|TRBV28
TGTGCCAGCAGTTTGGGGACTAGCGGGAAAACAGATACGCAGTATTTT
CASSLGTSGKTDTQYF
>NA|TRBJ1-1|few|TRBV28
TGTGCCACCGTAGGGAGGGGCACTGAAGCTTTCTTT
CATVGRGTEAFF
>NA|TRBJ2-5|NA|TRBV7-3
TGTGCCAGCAGCCCGATGGGACACTCCCAAGAGACCCAGTACTTC
CASSPMGHSQETQYF
>TRBD2|TRBJ2-7|NA|TRBV27
TGTGCCAGCAGTTTACCCGGGACTAGCGGGTACGAGCAGTACTTC
CASSLPGTSGYEQYF
>TRBD2|TRBJ2-5|once|TRBV6-5
TGTGCCAGCAGCCCCGGGACTAGCGGCCAAGAGACCCAGTACTTC
CASSPGTSGQETQYF
>NA|TRBJ1-1|NA|TRBV30
TGTGCCTGGACCCAAATTTCCCAAGGGGGCACTGAAGCTTTCTTT
CAWTQISQGGTEAFF
>TRBD2|TRBJ2-1|once|TRBV7-9
TGTGCCAGCAGCCTGGGACTAGCGGTATTAACGAGTTACAATGAGCAGTTCTTC
CASSLGLAVLTSYNEQFF
>NA|TRBJ2-1|NA|TRBV15
TGTGCCACCAGCAGATTCTCGGGTCGGGAGAATGAGCAGTTCTTC
CATSRFSGRENEQFF
>TRBD2|TRBJ2-3|NA|TRBV5-6
TGTGCCAGCAGCTTTTTTCGACTAGCGGGACATTCGGATACGCAGTATTTT
CASSFFRLAGHSDTQYF
>NA|TRBJ1-1|NA|TRBV19
TGTGCCACCTCGTTGGGCCAGGGGAGTTGGGGCACTGAAGCTTTCTTT
CATSLGQGSWGTEAFF
>TRBD1|TRBJ1-2|few|TRBV5-1
TGCGCCAGCAGCTTGGCAGGGGGCGCAAACTATGGCTACACCTTC
CASSLAGGANYGYTF
>TRBD1|TRBJ2-7|NA|TRBV2
TGTGCCAGCAGTGAAGCGAATGGACAGGGCAACGAGCAGTACTTC
CASSEANGQGNEQYF
>TRBD2|TRBJ2-2|NA|TRBV4-1
TGCGCCAGCAGCCTAGATAGTAGCGGGAGGGCAAACACCGGGGAGCTGTTTTTT
CASSLDSSGRANTGELFF
>NA|TRBJ2-3|NA|TRBV28
TGTGCCAGCAGTTTACGGACTACAGATACGCAGTATTTT
CASSLRTTDTQYF
>NA|TRBJ2-2|once|TRBV14
TGTGCCAGCAGCCAAATTACAGGGAGAAACACCGGGGAGCTGTTTTTT
CASSQITGRNTGELFF
>NA|TRBJ2-5|NA|TRBV28
TGTGCCAGCCAGGTGAGGGACTACCAAGAGACCCAGTACTTC
CASQVRDYQETQYF
>NA|TRBJ2-2|NA|TRBV6-1
TGTGCCAGCGGTTTGAAGGCGGACACCGGGGAGCTGTTTTTT
CASGLKADTGELFF
>TRBD2|TRBJ2-1|NA|TRBV7-7
TGTGCTAGCAGCCAATCTTCTAGCGGGACGGTCAATGAGCAGTTCTTC
CASSQSSSGTVNEQFF
>TRBD2|TRBJ2-3|NA|TRBV27
TGTGCCAGCAGTCCTCTAGCGGGTAGCACAGATACGCAGTATTTT
CASSPLAGSTDTQYF
>TRBD1|TRBJ1-5|NA|TRBV27
TGTGCCAGCAGTTTATCCATGACAGGGTACAATCAGCCCCAGCATTTT
CASSLSMTGYNQPQHF
>TRBD1|TRBJ1-6|NA|TRBV30
TGTGCCTGGATGGGACAGGCGAATTCACCCCTCCACTTT
CAWMGQANSPLHF
>TRBD1|TRBJ2-7|NA|TRBV5-1
TGCGCCAGCAGCTTGGCCGGGGACAGGGGCCACGAGCAGTACTTC
CASSLAGDRGHEQYF
>TRBD1|TRBJ2-3|NA|TRBV28
TGTGCCAGCAGCTCCGGTGGGGACAGGGGGTTGAATACGCAGTATTTT
CASSSGGDRGLNTQYF
>TRBD2|TRBJ2-5|NA|TRBV14
TGTGCCAGCAGCCGATTAACTAGCGGGACCCAAGAGACCCAGTACTTC
CASSRLTSGTQETQYF
>TRBD2|TRBJ2-7|NA|TRBV6-5
TGTGCCAGCAGGCTAGCGGGTACCTACGAGCAGTACTTC
CASRLAGTYEQYF
>TRBD1|TRBJ1-4|once|TRBV5-6
TGTGCCAGCGGAATACAGGGGGTTAATGAAAAACTGTTTTTT
CASGIQGVNEKLFF
>NA|TRBJ2-7|NA|TRBV19
TGTGCCAGTAGTATGCGGTTAGACTCCTACGAGCAGTACTTC
CASSMRLDSYEQYF
>NA|TRBJ1-1|once|TRBV19
TGTGCCAGTAGTGCCAGACAGATGAACACTGAAGCTTTCTTT
CASSARQMNTEAFF
>TRBD1|TRBJ2-4|NA|TRBV29-1
TGCAGCGTTGGAAACCCCGGGACAGGGATGAGGGACATTCAGTACTTC
CSVGNPGTGMRDIQYF
>NA|TRBJ1-2|NA|TRBV5-6
TGTGCCAGCAGCGGGGATCAGGGAGGCTACACCTTC
CASSGDQGGYTF